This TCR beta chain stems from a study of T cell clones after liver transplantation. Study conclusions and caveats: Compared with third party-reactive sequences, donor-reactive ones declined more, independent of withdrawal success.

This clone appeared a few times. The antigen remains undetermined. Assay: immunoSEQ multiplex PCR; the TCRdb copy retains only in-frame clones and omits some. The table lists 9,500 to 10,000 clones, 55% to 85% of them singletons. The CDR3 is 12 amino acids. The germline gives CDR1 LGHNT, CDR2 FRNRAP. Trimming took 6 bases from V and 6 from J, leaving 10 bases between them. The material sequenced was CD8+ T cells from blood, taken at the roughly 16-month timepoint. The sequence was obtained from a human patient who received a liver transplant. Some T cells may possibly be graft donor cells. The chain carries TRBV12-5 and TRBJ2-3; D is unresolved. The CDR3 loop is CASGTFGDTQYF. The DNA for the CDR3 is TGTGCTAGTGGGACTTTTGGGGATACGCAGTATTTT.